This T cell receptor beta chain is drawn from a study of spatial heterogeneity in lung cancer. Background on the study: Combinations of a unique TCR and a UMI were tallied in raw reads, and on average each appeared more than ten times.

TCRdb reanalysed the 5' RACE reads using MiXCR and keeps one entry per CDR3 protein. Of about 9,800 distinct CDR3 sequences in the sample, 8.7% were seen once. About this clonotype itself: Its antigen is undetermined.

Study-wide findings and caveats: It was found that expanded intratumoral alpha and beta TCR counts tracked tumor mutation counts. Ubiquitous and regional nonsynonymous mutations were each tracked by the matching count of ubiquitous or regional expanded TCRs.

V lost 10 bases to trimming and J lost 2 bases, with 11 bases between them. Germline lookup yields CDR1 ENHRY and CDR2 SYGVKD. CDR3 length equals 12 residues. Time point reported: sample taken at primary tumor resection. Samples were donated by 72 untreated early-stage non-small cell lung cancer patients. Extraction of whole RNA from tumor, nontumor lung or frozen PBMC preceded unsorted sequencing. Material: lung tumor tissue, obtained at surgery. This chain links TRBV10-3 with TRBJ2-5; D is perhaps TRBD2 (6 bases). This receptor was identified in a female donor with early-stage non-small cell lung cancer. The CDR3 sequence is CATHGGQETQYF. The CDR3 bases are TGTGCCACCCACGGGGGACAAGAGACCCAGTACTTC.